These 10 T cell receptor beta chains came from one sample sequenced in a study of metastatic and nonmetastatic thyroid tumors. Nobody among the patients had been given any treatment before thyroid surgery. TCRdb redid the clone calls on the PCR reads using MiXCR. Of approximately 14,000 clones in the sample, less than 30% were seen once. The sequenced material came from tumor tissue. The receptors here all came from a male donor with papillary thyroid cancer or a benign thyroid nodule (not recorded which). Some clones in this sample may be carry-over from other donors' samples.

Relative to its sample, this clone is medium-sized. The chain joins TRBV7-2 to TRBJ2-7, with 8 nucleotides matching TRBD2. The ends lost 5 bases at V and 3 bases at J; junction bases unmatched: 3. The CDR3 totals 13 residues. CDR1 is SGHTA and CDR2 is FQGNSA in the germline V gene. CDR3 in amino acids: CASSPSGGYEQYF. As DNA, the CDR3 is TGTGCCAGCAGCCCGAGCGGGGGCTACGAGCAGTACTTC.

The chain employs TRBV21-1 and TRBJ2-3; no DNA check was done on the table's D call, TRBD2. TRBV21-1 is described as a pseudogene. CDR3 length: 20 amino acids. The CDR3 protein is CASSTGGWTIGPPSTDTQYF. In DNA, the CDR3 is TGTGCCAGCAGCACAGGGGGTTGGACTATCGGTCCCCCTAGCACAGATACGCAGTATTTT.

The gene calls are TRBV15 and TRBJ1-5, with D uncertain. The V end was cut by 0 bases, the J end by 4 bases, with 16 bases between. The germline V gene encodes CDR1 LNHNV and CDR2 YYDKDF (reference sequence). This CDR3 has 17 amino acids. For the CDR3, the DNA is TGTGCCACCAGCAGAGATCAGTATCAGGTTGGGAATCAGCCCCAGCATTTT. This sequence encodes CATSRDQYQVGNQPQHF.

This clone was counted ten times or more. This chain links TRBV27 with TRBJ1-4; D gene ambiguous. The CDR3 sequence is 16 residues long. The germline V gene encodes CDR1 MNHEY and CDR2 SMNVEV (reference sequence). The V end was cut by 6 bases, the J end by 0 bases, with 14 bases between. This CDR3 reads CASSPYSSATNEKLFF. The CDR3 DNA follows: TGTGCCAGCAGCCCATACAGTTCTGCAACTAATGAAAAACTGTTTTTT.

This clone was counted at least ten times. A much larger clone sits a single nucleotide away, making a read error possible. The gene calls are TRBV12-3 or TRBV12-4 and TRBJ2-7, with TRBD2 matching over 7 bases. The CDR3 is 14 amino acids. V shed 6 bases and J 3 bases; nucleotides not matched to a gene: 8. This chain's CDR3 is CASSAGLAVYEQYF. Here the CDR3 DNA reads TGTGCCAGCAGCGCAGGGCTAGCGGTCTACGAGCAGTACTTC.

The rearrangement links TRBV28 to TRBJ1-2; tentative D call: TRBD1 (5 bases). V lost 2 bases, J lost 5 bases, and 18 bases lay in between. CDR3 size: 16 residues. Germline-derived CDR1 and CDR2 are MDHEN and SYDVKM. CDR3 DNA: TGTGCCAGCAGTTTAAGTTCCGGGCTTAAGGGGTATGGCTACACCTTC. It yields the protein CASSLSSGLKGYGYTF.

The table lists this clone with many counts. The rearrangement links TRBV7-2 to TRBJ2-2, with 7 bases that match TRBD1. CDR3 size: 17 residues. Germline-derived CDR1 and CDR2 are SGHTA and FQGNSA. V lost 5 bases and J lost 2; bases outside the gene matches: 11. CDR3 amino acids: CASSPQGYRSNTGELFF. The CDR3 region has the DNA TGTGCCAGCAGCCCACAGGGGTACCGATCAAACACCGGGGAGCTGTTTTTT.

This clone was observed at least ten times. V gene TRBV7-9 combines with J gene TRBJ1-1; D is unresolved. Germline CDR1 and CDR2: SEHNR and FQNEAQ (reference sequence). Between the trimmed V and J ends, which lost 5 bases and 8 bases, there was a span of 12 bases. The CDR3 contains 12 residues. The CDR3 is CASSRYPTEAFF. The CDR3 nucleotides are TGTGCCAGCAGCCGGTATCCCACCGAAGCTTTCTTT.

The rearrangement links TRBV19 to TRBJ2-1; 8 bases line up with TRBD2. This CDR3 contains 15 residues. Germline CDR1 is LNHDA and CDR2 is SQIVND (reference sequence). With 6 bases clipped from V and 7 bases from J, the junction kept 11 bases outside the gene matches. The CDR3 sequence: CASRHTGTRGNEQFF. CDR3 DNA sequence: TGTGCCAGTAGGCACACCGGGACTAGGGGAAATGAGCAGTTCTTC.

The chain uses TRBV5-1 and TRBJ2-7; D is uncertain. Germline CDR1 SGHRS, CDR2 YFSETQ. Trimming took off 0 bases at V and 3 bases at J, with 10 bases between the two ends. The CDR3 consists of 14 residues. CDR3 amino acids: CASSLACVSYEQYF. CDR3 sequence (DNA): TGCGCCAGCAGCTTGGCCTGTGTCAGCTACGAGCAGTACTTC.